This T cell receptor (beta chain) originates from a study of vaccination and CD4 T cells after COVID-19. Noted treatment: approximately 10-day PBMC culture with coronavirus spike peptide pools or control peptides (ViraFEST assay). With regard to this clonotype: What it binds is not known.

The germline V gene has CDR1 MGHDK and CDR2 SYGVNS. V was clipped by 1 base and J by 0 bases, with 11 bases between them. The CDR3 contains 16 residues. With the Oncomine TCR Beta short-read assay, DNA from cultured CD4+ T cells was sequenced. DNA came from CD4+ T cells after culture. Each CDR3 protein is one row after TCRdb ran MiXCR on the PCR reads. The sample yields some 21,000 distinct CDR3 sequences, roughly three fifths seen once. The receptor was isolated from a human donor who received a COVID-19 vaccine. The sequences come from CD4+ T cells from blood, cultured in vitro, collected after SARS-CoV-2 vaccination. This chain links TRBV25-1 with TRBJ2-3, with D unclear. CDR3 region: CASSEWLPSSTDTQYF. As DNA, the CDR3 is TGTGCCAGCAGTGAATGGCTCCCGAGTAGCACAGATACGCAGTATTTT.